This T cell receptor beta chain emerged from a study of OX40 agonist ivuxolimab in advanced cancers. For context, the study as a whole: The costimulatory receptor OX40 (CD134) was targeted by ivuxolimab, a fully human IgG2 agonistic monoclonal antibody. Peripheral TCRbeta sequencing aimed to test whether ivuxolimab altered TCR sequence diversity and caused clonal T-cell expansion. Partial responses occurred in three dose-escalation patients: two with cutaneous melanoma and one with hepatocellular carcinoma. The paper reports the monotherapy dose-escalation portion (N ≈ 52 patients) of the phase I ivuxolimab trial. Prior anti-PD-1, anti-PD-L1 or anti-CTLA-4 therapy was permitted, and checkpoint inhibitors had been received by about 36% of dose-escalation patients. Intravenous ivuxolimab was administered to patients every 2 weeks at six dose levels: 0.01, 0.1, 0.3, 1.5, 3 and 10 mg/kg. A male proportion of roughly 80% and a mean age of about 60 years, ranging from 23 to 79, were recorded for the dose-escalation cohort. Of the approximately 53 patients in dose escalation, around 19 had hepatocellular carcinoma, around 15 had melanoma, 9 had renal cell carcinoma and 9 had head and neck cancer.

Broader findings and caveats from the paper: Low levels of normalized T-cell clonal expansion were also seen in some patients who did not respond. Which antigens the clonally expanded peripheral T cells were specific for was not determined. On average, CD8+ T cells showed more expanded clones than CD4+ T cells after ivuxolimab. In the 0.1-3.0 mg/kg groups, partial responders were among the patients with the lowest normalized peripheral clonal expansion, particularly in CD8+ T cells. At doses of 0.1 to 3.0 mg/kg, clonal expansion of both CD4+ and CD8+ T cells in blood was seen between baseline and week 6.

Genomic DNA was isolated from the sorted cells so that the TCRbeta CDR3 region could be sequenced. TCRbeta CDR3 regions were sequenced using the immunoSEQ Assay. Drawn from immuneACCESS, this table holds only the in-frame rearrangements with V and J called that TCRdb kept. Clones are partly lost; checked studies trace under half to an unresolved V gene and leave the rest unexplained. For this sample there are approximately 67,000 clones; 70% to 90% appear just once. Of the sample, under 9.5% is held by the ten largest clones. Only one count was recorded for this clone. This clone's antigen is unknown. No clone much larger than this one lies a single base away; base qualities are absent. The trial excluded patients who had a history of autoimmune disease or who were on systemic immunosuppression. Peripheral blood for TCR sequencing was collected from all dose cohorts at baseline, on cycle 4 day 1, and on cycle 7 day 1. Samples were obtained from an open-label, multicenter, first-in-human phase I dose-escalation trial of ivuxolimab. Adults with locally advanced or metastatic melanoma, renal cell, hepatocellular, or head and neck squamous cell carcinoma were enrolled in the trial. Before TCR sequencing, CD4+ T cells and CD8+ T cells from peripheral blood were sorted into separate populations.

The specimen was CD4+ or CD8+ T cells sorted from blood, collected in a trial of the OX40 agonist ivuxolimab. The sequence derives from an adult with an advanced solid tumor such as melanoma, head and neck, liver or kidney cancer.

The CDR3 loop reads CASSLALAGHQETQYF. The nucleotide sequence reads TGCGCCAGCAGCTTGGCACTAGCGGGGCATCAAGAGACCCAGTACTTC. Here the chain combines TRBV5-1 and TRBJ2-5, with 10 bases aligning to TRBD2. The CDR3 runs 16 amino acids, cysteine and phenylalanine included. Only CDR3 DNA is held: 48 bases, read in frame from base 1. CDR1 and CDR2 were assigned from the germline V gene as SGHRS and YFSETQ. For this chain, trimming is 0 bases at the V end and 2 bases at the J end, and the number of junction bases without a gene match is 4.